This T cell receptor (beta chain) originates from a study of Ad26.COV2.S vaccination and SARS-CoV-2 variants. Across the study: It was the COV1001 Ad26.COV2.S trial arm that included the donor. Doses of Ad26.COV2.S were injected into muscle once or twice, 56 days apart.

This sample's treatment: over 15 received Ad26.COV2.S at low or high dose, single or two shots; 5 received placebo; per-sample allocation not given. Each sample was drawn 63 days after the first injection (of vaccine or placebo). Recruitment in Boston yielded a donor of adult age, 18-55 years. This CDR3 region has 15 residues. The J segment lost 6 bases and the V segment lost 5 bases, leaving 8 bases of the junction unmatched. CDR1 MNHEY and CDR2 SVGAGI come from the germline V gene. Generated by immunoSEQ multiplex PCR, the TCRdb table keeps only in-frame clones and is missing some. The sample contains almost 400,000 clones, 89% of which appear only once.

The receptor was isolated from a person aged 18-65 years who received the Ad26.COV2.S COVID-19 vaccine or a placebo. The J gene is TRBJ2-7, the V gene TRBV6-5, with 12 nucleotides matching TRBD2. The sample consisted of peripheral blood, taken in a trial of Ad26.COV2.S vaccine versus placebo. CDR3 sequence (DNA): TGTGCCAGCAGTCCGCTGACTAGCGGGAGCTCCGAGCAGTACTTC. Amino acid sequence: CASSPLTSGSSEQYF.